This is a list of T cell receptor beta chains from one sample in a study of blood T cells in healthy people across ages. TCRdb reanalysed the 5' RACE reads using MiXCR and keeps one entry per CDR3 protein. In the table there are just over 1 million distinct CDR3 sequences, under 55% of which are singletons. Sequencing input: blood. The receptors here all came from a woman aged 55-75 years in good health. Each CDR3 is given with its conserved first and last residue. A D gene is named only where the DNA matches it firmly. Size values are once, few and many counts, or a class for expanded clones, and some rows have none.

TRBV15,once,TRBD1,TRBJ1-5,CATSREGQGQHQPQHF,TGTGCCACCAGCAGAGAGGGACAGGGTCAGCATCAGCCCCAGCATTTT
TRBV25-1,few,TRBD1,TRBJ1-2,CASHNPAFTGGYGYTF,TGTGCCAGCCATAACCCGGCCTTCACAGGGGGCTATGGCTACACCTTC
TRBV9,NA,NA,TRBJ2-7,CASSVAPGSAEQYF,TGTGCCAGCAGCGTAGCCCCTGGGTCCGCTGAGCAGTACTTC
TRBV6-4,NA,TRBD2,TRBJ2-7,CASSNLAGPYEQYF,TGTGCCAGCAGCAATCTAGCGGGTCCCTACGAGCAGTACTTC
TRBV20-1,NA,NA,TRBJ2-3,CSALGNFFATDTQYF,TGCAGTGCTCTCGGAAATTTCTTTGCCACAGATACGCAGTATTTT
TRBV14,NA,NA,TRBJ1-4,CASSGVLGSNEKLFF,TGTGCCAGCAGCGGAGTTCTGGGGAGTAATGAAAAACTGTTTTTT
TRBV5-1,NA,TRBD1,TRBJ2-7,CASSSRQGRSYEQYF,TGCGCCAGCAGCTCTCGACAGGGCCGGTCCTACGAGCAGTACTTC
TRBV6-5,once,NA,TRBJ1-5,CASSYAENQPQHF,TGTGCCAGCAGTTACGCGGAGAATCAGCCCCAGCATTTT
TRBV29-1,NA,NA,TRBJ2-7,CSALAGVEQYF,TGCAGCGCCCTCGCGGGTGTCGAGCAGTACTTC
TRBV20-1,few,NA,TRBJ2-7,CSVLGPKGSYEQYF,TGCAGTGTTCTCGGCCCGAAGGGATCCTACGAGCAGTACTTC
TRBV18,few,NA,TRBJ2-7,CASSRNTIENEQYF,TGTGCCAGCTCACGCAACACGATAGAGAACGAGCAGTACTTC
TRBV5-1,few,NA,TRBJ2-1,CASSLGSGSYNEQFF,TGTGCCAGCAGCTTGGGTTCGGGGTCCTACAATGAGCAGTTCTTC
TRBV28,NA,TRBD1,TRBJ1-1,CASRHYWTGLNTEAFF,TGTGCCAGCAGACACTATTGGACAGGATTGAACACTGAAGCTTTCTTT
TRBV20-1,few,TRBD2,TRBJ2-3,CSAPLREGGLYTDTQYF,TGCAGTGCCCCATTGCGGGAGGGTGGTCTCTACACAGATACGCAGTATTTT
TRBV13,NA,TRBD1,TRBJ2-7,CASSLMVGTGVPYEQYF,TGTGCCAGCAGCTTAATGGTAGGGACAGGGGTCCCCTACGAGCAGTACTTC
TRBV27,NA,NA,TRBJ2-1,CASSFTRAISYGEQFF,TGTGCCAGCAGTTTTACCAGGGCGATTTCCTACGGTGAGCAGTTCTTC
TRBV7-3,few,NA,TRBJ2-2,CASSLQAFTGELFF,TGTGCCAGCAGCTTACAGGCCTTCACCGGGGAGCTGTTTTTT
TRBV11-2,NA,TRBD2,TRBJ2-1,CASSLRRGVYNEQFF,TGTGCCAGCAGCTTAAGGCGGGGGGTCTACAATGAGCAGTTCTTC